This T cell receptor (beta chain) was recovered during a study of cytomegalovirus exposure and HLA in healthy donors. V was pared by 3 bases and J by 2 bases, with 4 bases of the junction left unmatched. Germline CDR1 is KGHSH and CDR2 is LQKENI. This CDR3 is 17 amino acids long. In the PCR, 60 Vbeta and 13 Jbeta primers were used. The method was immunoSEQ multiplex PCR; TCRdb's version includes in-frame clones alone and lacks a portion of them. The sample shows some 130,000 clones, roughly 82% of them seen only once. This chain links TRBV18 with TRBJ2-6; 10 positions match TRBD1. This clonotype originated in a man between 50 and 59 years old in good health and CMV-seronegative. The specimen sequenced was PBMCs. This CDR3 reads CASSPDRGPPGANVLTF. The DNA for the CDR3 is TGTGCCAGCTCACCCGACAGGGGGCCTCCTGGGGCCAACGTCCTGACTTTC.